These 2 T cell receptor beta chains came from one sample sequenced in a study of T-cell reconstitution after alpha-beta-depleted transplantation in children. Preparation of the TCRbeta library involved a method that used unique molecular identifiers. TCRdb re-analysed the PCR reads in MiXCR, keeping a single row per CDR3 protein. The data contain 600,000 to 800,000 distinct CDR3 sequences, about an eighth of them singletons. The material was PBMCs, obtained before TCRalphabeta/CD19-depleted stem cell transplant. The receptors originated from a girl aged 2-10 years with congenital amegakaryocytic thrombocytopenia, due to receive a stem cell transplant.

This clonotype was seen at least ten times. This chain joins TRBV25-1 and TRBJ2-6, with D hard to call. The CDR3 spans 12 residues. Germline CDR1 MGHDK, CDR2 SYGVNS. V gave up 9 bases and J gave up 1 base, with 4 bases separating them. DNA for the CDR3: TGTGCCAGGCCATCTGGGGCCAACGTCCTGACTTTC. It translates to CARPSGANVLTF.

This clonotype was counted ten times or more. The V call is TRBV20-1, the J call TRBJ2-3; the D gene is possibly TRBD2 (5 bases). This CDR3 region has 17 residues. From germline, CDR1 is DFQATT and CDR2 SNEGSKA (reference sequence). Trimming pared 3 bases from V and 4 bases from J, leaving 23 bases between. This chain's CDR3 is CSASEEPTQIGADTQYF. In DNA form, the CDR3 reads TGCAGTGCTAGTGAGGAGCCGACACAAATCGGGGCAGATACGCAGTATTTT.